This is a list of T cell receptor beta chains from one sample in a study of tumor-infiltrating lymphocytes in primary liver carcinoma. TCRdb re-analysed the multiplex PCR reads in MiXCR, keeping a single row per CDR3 protein. The profile shows approximately 190,000 distinct CDR3 sequences, around four fifths of them singletons. The sequenced sample consisted of tumor tissue from primary liver carcinoma. The receptor set was obtained from a man aged 40-49 years with primary liver carcinoma and hepatitis B virus infection. CDR3s include the opening cysteine and the closing phenylalanine or tryptophan. Each record gives: clone size, J gene, CDR3 length, D gene, V gene, CDR3 protein, CDR3 DNA. The D gene is left open where the match is weak. Clone sizes are given selectively: once, few, many, or a class where the clone is expanded.

clone size: .
J gene: TRBJ2-2
CDR3 length: 16
D gene: .
V gene: TRBV4-1
CDR3 protein: CASNQEYGSNTGKLFF
CDR3 DNA: TGCGCCAGCAACCAAGAGTACGGGTCGAACACCGGGAAGCTGTTTTTT

clone size: .
J gene: TRBJ1-4
CDR3 length: 14
D gene: .
V gene: TRBV10-3
CDR3 protein: CVISGGSRNEKLCF
CDR3 DNA: TGTGTCATCAGTGGGGGAAGCCGTAACGAAAAACTGTGTTTT

clone size: .
J gene: TRBJ1-2
CDR3 length: 16
D gene: .
V gene: TRBV4-3
CDR3 protein: CASSQAGAWRNYGYAF
CDR3 DNA: TGCGCCAGCAGTCAGGCAGGGGCATGGAGGAACTATGGCTACGCCTTC

clone size: many
J gene: TRBJ1-5
CDR3 length: 15
D gene: TRBD1
V gene: TRBV6-2/TRBV6-3
CDR3 protein: CASSPWDRVNQPQHF
CDR3 DNA: TGTGCCAGCAGCCCATGGGACAGGGTAAATCAGCCCCAGCATTTT

clone size: .
J gene: TRBJ2-2
CDR3 length: 13
D gene: .
V gene: TRBV11-2
CDR3 protein: CASNQGVVEELFF
CDR3 DNA: TGTGCCAGTAACCAAGGTGTGGTCGAGGAGCTGTTTTTT

clone size: .
J gene: TRBJ2-5
CDR3 length: 15
D gene: TRBD2
V gene: TRBV5-4
CDR3 protein: CANSYSSGRRETQYF
CDR3 DNA: TGTGCCAACAGCTACTCGAGCGGGAGAAGAGAGACCCAGTACTTC

clone size: .
J gene: TRBJ2-1
CDR3 length: 15
D gene: .
V gene: TRBV6-1
CDR3 protein: CASTLKRHTYNEQSF
CDR3 DNA: TGTGCTAGCACCCTGAAGCGGCACACCTACAATGAGCAGTCCTTC

clone size: .
J gene: TRBJ2-5
CDR3 length: 13
D gene: .
V gene: TRBV12-3/TRBV12-4
CDR3 protein: CANSRSGTETHYF
CDR3 DNA: TGTGCCAATAGCCGAAGCGGGACAGAGACCCACTACTTC

clone size: .
J gene: TRBJ1-6
CDR3 length: 14
D gene: .
V gene: TRBV6-1
CDR3 protein: CASSEAPNRSPHHF
CDR3 DNA: TGTGCCAGTAGTGAAGCCCCTAATCGATCACCCCACCACTTT

clone size: .
J gene: TRBJ2-7
CDR3 length: 15
D gene: .
V gene: TRBV11-2
CDR3 protein: CASSSGRLNACEQYF
CDR3 DNA: TGTGCCAGCAGCTCCGGACGGCTTAATGCTTGCGAGCAGTACTTC

clone size: .
J gene: TRBJ1-5
CDR3 length: 15
D gene: .
V gene: TRBV21-1
CDR3 protein: CASTQLGTAYQPQHF
CDR3 DNA: TGTGCCAGCACGCAATTGGGGACGGCGTATCAGCCCCAGCATTTT

clone size: .
J gene: TRBJ1-1
CDR3 length: 14
D gene: TRBD1
V gene: TRBV6-1
CDR3 protein: CANSPITGGTEAFF
CDR3 DNA: TGTGCCAACAGTCCAATCACAGGGGGGACTGAAGCTTTCTTT

clone size: .
J gene: TRBJ2-5
CDR3 length: 12
D gene: .
V gene: TRBV29-1
CDR3 protein: CIVEIHLETQYF
CDR3 DNA: TGCATCGTTGAAATACACTTGGAGACCCAGTACTTC

clone size: .
J gene: TRBJ2-1
CDR3 length: 14
D gene: .
V gene: TRBV6-2/TRBV6-3
CDR3 protein: CVSSYTTGSDEQFF
CDR3 DNA: TGTGTCAGCAGTTACACTACAGGATCAGATGAGCAGTTCTTC

clone size: .
J gene: TRBJ2-7
CDR3 length: 15
D gene: .
V gene: TRBV29-1
CDR3 protein: CSVEEMSGPDGRQYF
CDR3 DNA: TGCAGCGTTGAAGAAATGTCAGGGCCCGATGGACGACAGTACTTC

clone size: .
J gene: TRBJ2-3
CDR3 length: 14
D gene: .
V gene: TRBV14
CDR3 protein: CASSQVRSTDTQYF
CDR3 DNA: TGTGCTAGCAGCCAGGTGAGGAGTACAGATACGCAGTATTTT

clone size: few
J gene: TRBJ1-1
CDR3 length: 13
D gene: .
V gene: TRBV11-2
CDR3 protein: CASSLRLNTEALF
CDR3 DNA: TGTGCTAGCAGCTTACGCCTGAACACTGAAGCTCTCTTT

clone size: .
J gene: TRBJ2-2
CDR3 length: 19
D gene: TRBD2
V gene: TRBV5-4
CDR3 protein: CDSSDPGLAGFANTGELFF
CDR3 DNA: TGTGACAGTAGTGATCCGGGACTAGCGGGTTTCGCGAACACCGGGGAGCTGTTTTTT

clone size: .
J gene: TRBJ2-5
CDR3 length: 13
D gene: TRBD2
V gene: TRBV12-3/TRBV12-4
CDR3 protein: CTCRRGDGETQYF
CDR3 DNA: TGTACCTGCAGGCGGGGGGACGGAGAGACCCAGTACTTC

clone size: .
J gene: TRBJ1-1
CDR3 length: 13
D gene: TRBD1
V gene: TRBV6-6
CDR3 protein: CTSSTGGTTESFF
CDR3 DNA: TGTACCAGTAGCACAGGGGGGACTACTGAATCTTTCTTT

clone size: .
J gene: TRBJ2-3
CDR3 length: 15
D gene: TRBD1
V gene: TRBV29-1
CDR3 protein: CSDEGAPGITVTQYF
CDR3 DNA: TGCAGCGATGAGGGGGCCCCGGGAATCACAGTTACGCAGTATTTT

clone size: .
J gene: TRBJ2-1
CDR3 length: 14
D gene: TRBD2
V gene: TRBV6-5
CDR3 protein: CASAKLAGGYEQIF
CDR3 DNA: TGTGCCAGCGCCAAGCTAGCGGGCGGGTATGAGCAGATCTTC

clone size: .
J gene: TRBJ2-3
CDR3 length: 18
D gene: TRBD2
V gene: TRBV4-2
CDR3 protein: CVSRQVEGGSGGTDTQYF
CDR3 DNA: TGTGTCAGCAGACAAGTTGAGGGTGGTAGCGGGGGGACAGATACGCAGTATTTT

clone size: .
J gene: TRBJ2-2
CDR3 length: 14
D gene: .
V gene: TRBV11-2
CDR3 protein: CVSSTDSGTGELIF
CDR3 DNA: TGTGTCAGCAGCACAGACTCAGGCACCGGGGAGCTGATTTTT

clone size: .
J gene: TRBJ2-2
CDR3 length: 15
D gene: .
V gene: TRBV5-4
CDR3 protein: CASSRKMARTGELFF
CDR3 DNA: TGTGCCAGCAGCCGAAAGATGGCCCGCACCGGGGAACTGTTTTTT

clone size: .
J gene: TRBJ2-1
CDR3 length: 15
D gene: .
V gene: TRBV28
CDR3 protein: CTISLGSGFYNEQFF
CDR3 DNA: TGTACCATCAGCCTCGGGAGTGGATTCTACAATGAGCAGTTCTTC

clone size: .
J gene: TRBJ1-1
CDR3 length: 14
D gene: .
V gene: TRBV5-4
CDR3 protein: CASSLKGGTTETFF
CDR3 DNA: TGTGCCAGCAGCCTGAAAGGGGGGACCACTGAAACTTTCTTT

clone size: .
J gene: TRBJ2-3
CDR3 length: 18
D gene: TRBD2
V gene: TRBV5-6
CDR3 protein: CASSLAAGREGRTDTQFF
CDR3 DNA: TGTGCCAGCAGCTTGGCGGCAGGGCGGGAGGGCCGTACAGATACGCAGTTTTTT

clone size: .
J gene: TRBJ2-1
CDR3 length: 16
D gene: TRBD2
V gene: TRBV11-1
CDR3 protein: CASSLANRGGHNEQLF
CDR3 DNA: TGTGCCAGCAGCTTAGCGAATCGGGGGGGCCACAATGAGCAGCTCTTC

clone size: .
J gene: TRBJ2-3
CDR3 length: 15
D gene: .
V gene: TRBV4-1
CDR3 protein: CASSPQGNNDQPQYF
CDR3 DNA: TGCGCCAGCAGCCCTCAGGGGAATAACGATCAGCCCCAGTATTTT

clone size: once
J gene: TRBJ2-6
CDR3 length: 18
D gene: .
V gene: TRBV10-3
CDR3 protein: CAISGSRGVNSGANVLTF
CDR3 DNA: TGTGCCATCAGTGGTTCGAGGGGGGTGAACTCTGGGGCCAACGTCCTGACTTTC

clone size: .
J gene: TRBJ1-1
CDR3 length: 14
D gene: .
V gene: TRBV6-2/TRBV6-3
CDR3 protein: CASSYSTGFTEGFF
CDR3 DNA: TGTGCCAGCAGTTATTCCACAGGGTTCACTGAAGGTTTCTTT

clone size: .
J gene: TRBJ1-5
CDR3 length: 14
D gene: .
V gene: TRBV6-5
CDR3 protein: CASCLKGGNQPQHF
CDR3 DNA: TGTGCCAGCTGTCTCAAGGGGGGAAATCAGCCCCAACATTTT

clone size: once
J gene: TRBJ2-7
CDR3 length: 14
D gene: TRBD1
V gene: TRBV29-1
CDR3 protein: CSVQEGGCSYEQYF
CDR3 DNA: TGCAGCGTCCAAGAAGGGGGCTGCTCCTACGAACAGTACTTC

clone size: .
J gene: TRBJ2-6
CDR3 length: 18
D gene: .
V gene: TRBV6-2/TRBV6-3
CDR3 protein: CASSPTGSSSSAANVLSF
CDR3 DNA: TGTGCCAGCAGTCCTACGGGGTCTTCCTCCTCTGCGGCCAACGTCCTGAGTTTC

clone size: .
J gene: TRBJ2-7
CDR3 length: 15
D gene: .
V gene: TRBV2
CDR3 protein: CPSNGGGQNSYEQYF
CDR3 DNA: TGTCCCAGCAACGGGGGAGGCCAAAACTCCTACGAGCAGTACTTC

clone size: .
J gene: TRBJ2-7
CDR3 length: 13
D gene: .
V gene: TRBV28
CDR3 protein: CASTGNRAYEQYF
CDR3 DNA: TGTGCCAGCACCGGGAACCGCGCCTACGAGCAGTACTTC

clone size: .
J gene: TRBJ1-1
CDR3 length: 15
D gene: .
V gene: TRBV29-1
CDR3 protein: CSVQAGWEMNTESFF
CDR3 DNA: TGCAGCGTTCAGGCGGGGTGGGAAATGAACACTGAATCTTTCTTT

clone size: .
J gene: TRBJ2-1
CDR3 length: 13
D gene: TRBD2
V gene: TRBV29-1
CDR3 protein: CSGISGKLYEQFF
CDR3 DNA: TGTAGCGGGATTAGTGGGAAGCTCTATGAGCAGTTCTTC

clone size: once
J gene: TRBJ2-2
CDR3 length: 15
D gene: TRBD1
V gene: TRBV5-1
CDR3 protein: CASIDRVPNTGELFF
CDR3 DNA: TGCGCCAGTATCGACAGGGTCCCTAACACCGGGGAGCTGTTTTTT

clone size: few
J gene: TRBJ1-2
CDR3 length: 14
D gene: .
V gene: TRBV11-1
CDR3 protein: CASSLAHQGGGYTF
CDR3 DNA: TGTGCCAGTAGCTTAGCGCACCAAGGCGGAGGCTACACCTTC

clone size: .
J gene: TRBJ1-5
CDR3 length: 14
D gene: .
V gene: TRBV12-3/TRBV12-4
CDR3 protein: CASNRFGGNQPQRF
CDR3 DNA: TGTGCCAGCAACCGGTTTGGAGGAAATCAGCCCCAGCGTTTC

clone size: many
J gene: TRBJ2-7
CDR3 length: 14
D gene: TRBD2
V gene: TRBV10-3
CDR3 protein: CAIGGLAGDYEQYF
CDR3 DNA: TGTGCCATCGGAGGACTAGCGGGAGACTACGAGCAGTACTTC

clone size: .
J gene: TRBJ2-3
CDR3 length: 15
D gene: .
V gene: TRBV11-2
CDR3 protein: CTNSLDSLGTDTQYF
CDR3 DNA: TGTACCAACAGCTTAGATTCTCTGGGAACAGATACGCAATATTTT

clone size: .
J gene: TRBJ2-7
CDR3 length: 13
D gene: .
V gene: TRBV6-6
CDR3 protein: CTSTPGLSYDQYF
CDR3 DNA: TGTACCAGCACCCCGGGACTCTCCTACGACCAATACTTC

clone size: .
J gene: TRBJ2-5
CDR3 length: 15
D gene: .
V gene: TRBV4-2
CDR3 protein: CASSQEEGVSETQYF
CDR3 DNA: TGTGCCAGCAGCCAAGAGGAGGGGGTGTCGGAGACCCAGTACTTC

clone size: .
J gene: TRBJ2-1
CDR3 length: 13
D gene: .
V gene: TRBV11-1
CDR3 protein: CASGAGLNNEQFF
CDR3 DNA: TGTGCCAGCGGCGCTGGTCTGAACAATGAGCAGTTCTTC

clone size: .
J gene: TRBJ2-1
CDR3 length: 14
D gene: TRBD2
V gene: TRBV29-1
CDR3 protein: CIVGTSGSFNEQFF
CDR3 DNA: TGCATCGTTGGGACTAGCGGGAGCTTCAATGAACAGTTCTTC

clone size: many
J gene: TRBJ2-1
CDR3 length: 16
D gene: .
V gene: TRBV30
CDR3 protein: CAWSVQGTSPYNEQFF
CDR3 DNA: TGTGCCTGGAGTGTACAGGGTACTAGTCCATACAATGAGCAGTTCTTC

clone size: once
J gene: TRBJ2-5
CDR3 length: 13
D gene: .
V gene: TRBV6-5
CDR3 protein: CASSLGLGEIQYF
CDR3 DNA: TGTGCCAGCAGCCTAGGACTGGGGGAGATCCAGTACTTC

clone size: .
J gene: TRBJ2-7
CDR3 length: 15
D gene: .
V gene: TRBV29-1
CDR3 protein: CSVEGTCGTLWEQYF
CDR3 DNA: TGCAGCGTGGAAGGGACTTGTGGGACCCTTTGGGAGCAGTACTTC

clone size: .
J gene: TRBJ2-4
CDR3 length: 16
D gene: .
V gene: TRBV28
CDR3 protein: CASSDQKPIAKNIQYF
CDR3 DNA: TGTGCTAGCAGCGATCAAAAGCCCATAGCCAAAAACATTCAGTACTTC

clone size: .
J gene: TRBJ2-7
CDR3 length: 15
D gene: TRBD2
V gene: TRBV7-9
CDR3 protein: CASNLGLVGTYEQYF
CDR3 DNA: TGTGCCAGCAACTTAGGACTAGTGGGAACCTACGAGCAGTACTTC

clone size: .
J gene: TRBJ2-1
CDR3 length: 14
D gene: TRBD1
V gene: TRBV29-1
CDR3 protein: CSGMRTGDYNEQFF
CDR3 DNA: TGTAGCGGAATGCGGACAGGGGACTACAATGAGCAGTTCTTC

clone size: .
J gene: TRBJ1-1
CDR3 length: 14
D gene: .
V gene: TRBV4-1
CDR3 protein: CASSQDPRVGEASF
CDR3 DNA: TGCGCCAGCAGCCAAGACCCGCGGGTGGGTGAAGCTTCCTTT

clone size: .
J gene: TRBJ1-5
CDR3 length: 17
D gene: .
V gene: TRBV11-2
CDR3 protein: CASSLVGVTRSNHPQHF
CDR3 DNA: TGTGCTAGCAGCTTAGTAGGGGTAACAAGGAGCAATCACCCCCAGCATTTT

clone size: .
J gene: TRBJ2-1
CDR3 length: 12
D gene: TRBD2
V gene: TRBV7-2
CDR3 protein: CASSNSGREGFF
CDR3 DNA: TGTGCCAGCAGCAATTCGGGACGGGAGGGGTTCTTC

clone size: .
J gene: TRBJ2-2
CDR3 length: 13
D gene: TRBD1
V gene: TRBV7-3
CDR3 protein: CASSSDRAGELFF
CDR3 DNA: TGTGCCAGCAGCTCTGACAGGGCCGGGGAGCTGTTTTTT

clone size: .
J gene: TRBJ2-2
CDR3 length: 14
D gene: .
V gene: TRBV29-1
CDR3 protein: CSALGPGLTGELFF
CDR3 DNA: TGCAGCGCCCTCGGTCCGGGACTCACAGGGGAGCTGTTTTTT